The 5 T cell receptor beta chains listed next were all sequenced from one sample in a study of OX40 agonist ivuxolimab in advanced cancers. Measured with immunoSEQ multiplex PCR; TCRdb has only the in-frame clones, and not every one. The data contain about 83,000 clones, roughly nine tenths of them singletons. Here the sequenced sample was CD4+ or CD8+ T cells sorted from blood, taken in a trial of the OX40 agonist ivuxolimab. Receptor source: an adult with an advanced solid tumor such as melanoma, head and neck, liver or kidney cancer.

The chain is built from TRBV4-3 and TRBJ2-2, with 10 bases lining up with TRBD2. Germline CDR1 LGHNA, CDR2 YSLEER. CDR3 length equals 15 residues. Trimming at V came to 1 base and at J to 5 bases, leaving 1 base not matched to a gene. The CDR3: CASSQASGGTGELFF. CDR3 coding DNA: TGCGCCAGCAGCCAAGCTAGCGGGGGTACCGGGGAGCTGTTTTTT.

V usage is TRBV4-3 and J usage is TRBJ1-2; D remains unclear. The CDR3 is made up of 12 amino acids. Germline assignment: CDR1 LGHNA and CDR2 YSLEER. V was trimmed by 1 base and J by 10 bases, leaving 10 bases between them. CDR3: CASSQGPLDYTF. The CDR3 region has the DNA TGCGCCAGCAGCCAAGGACCCCTGGACTACACCTTC.

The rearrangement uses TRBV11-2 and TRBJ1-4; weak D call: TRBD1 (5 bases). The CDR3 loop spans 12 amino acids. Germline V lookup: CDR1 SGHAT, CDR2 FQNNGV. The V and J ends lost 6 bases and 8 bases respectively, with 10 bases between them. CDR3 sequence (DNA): TGTGCCAGCAGGCGACCAGGGGAAAAACTGTTTTTT. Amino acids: CASRRPGEKLFF.

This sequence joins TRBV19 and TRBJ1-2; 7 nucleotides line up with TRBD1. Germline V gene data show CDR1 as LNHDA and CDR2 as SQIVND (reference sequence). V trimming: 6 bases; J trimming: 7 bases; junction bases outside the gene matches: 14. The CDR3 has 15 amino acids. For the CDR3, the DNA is TGTGCCAGTAGCCCCGACAGGGAAGGGGGCTTTGGCTACACCTTC. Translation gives CASSPDREGGFGYTF.

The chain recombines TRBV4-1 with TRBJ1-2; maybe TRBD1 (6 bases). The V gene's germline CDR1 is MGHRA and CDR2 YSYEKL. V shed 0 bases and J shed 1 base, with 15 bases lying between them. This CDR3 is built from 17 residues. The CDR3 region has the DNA TGCGCCAGCAGCCAAGATGTCCGGGGGGGCCTTAACTATGGCTACACCTTC. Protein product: CASSQDVRGGLNYGYTF.